This T cell receptor (beta chain) is from a study of blood T cells in healthy people across ages (dated by TCRdb to the mid-2010s). About the study as a whole: In model experiments, template switching captured roughly one uniquely barcoded TCR beta cDNA molecule for every two T cells. Using the same blood draw, the study looked at two additional independent replicas of 1 million unique cDNA reads for two donors, one aged 18 to 30 and the other aged 80 or older. Age-related changes in TCR beta repertoire diversity were measured in the study by deep sequencing normalized with unique cDNA molecular identifiers. Donors of different ages were randomly distributed across sequencing lanes to avoid experimental bias. The donors were split into four age groups: young (average 16 years), middle-aged (39), aged (more than 60) and long-lived (about 74). The paper as a whole reports these results and caveats: Because profiling used bulk unsorted PBMCs, naive and antigen-experienced compartments could not be compared conclusively. Estimates of total diversity based on one million sequenced T cells were considered lower bounds and underestimates. Because donor CMV infection status was unknown, age-related changes in expanded clonotypes were potentially confounded. Observed TCR beta diversity per million T cells fell roughly linearly with age, and a significant reduction was already apparent by age roughly 40. Compared with the aged group, more naive CD4+ T cells, fewer expanded clones and increased TCR diversity were shown by the long-lived group, suggesting age selection. The percentage of naive T cells measured by flow cytometry correlated strongly with observed TCR beta diversity.

Preparation of the library involved 5' RACE. Sequencing was performed on an Illumina HiSeq 2500. A second about 7 to 12 cycle PCR used a sample-barcoded 5' primer and a J-beta primer mix. A unique molecular identifier was introduced onto each TCR beta cDNA molecule by a template-switch 5' adaptor carrying 12 random nucleotides. Each sample yielded at least 2.5 million CDR3-containing paired-end reads. First-strand cDNA synthesis was performed from all RNA using the Mint cDNA synthesis kit, with priming by a TRBC-specific oligonucleotide. All cDNA was treated with uracil-DNA glycosylase and then went through a first 18-cycle PCR with the universal primers M1SS and BC2_uni_R. Under the source paper's analysis protocol: Normalization of each sample was performed by random selection of 1 million high-quality reads, each carrying a distinct molecular identifier. Reads with shared molecular identifiers were discarded instead of being binned into consensus sequences. MiTCR, run with a Q25 quality threshold and the strictest error-elimination algorithm, handled CDR3 identification, clonotype clustering and error correction. A nonparametric unseen species model with Euler transformation was used to estimate a lower bound on total TCR beta diversity. TCRdb reworked the public reads: Q25 trimming with fastp, MiXCR clone assembly, productive beta chains retained. Each record represents a unique CDR3 protein, reported with the most common genes and DNA among its rows. The V and J calls were not made by the authors but by TCRdb's processing. This sample comprises 1.5 million to 2 million distinct CDR3 sequences, approximately 50% of them detected only once. Approximately 2% of the sample rests with the top ten.

This clonotype has a single count. Its antigen target is currently unknown. No per-base quality is available; no much larger clone lies one base away. Systemically healthy Caucasian individuals from Russia, roughly 40 in total and aged roughly 6 to 100 years, were included as donors. Each donor gave 8.5 to 10 milliliters of peripheral blood, collected into EDTA-treated Vacutainer tubes. Ficoll-Paque density-gradient centrifugation was used to isolate PBMCs, with at least 6.5 million per sample. Total RNA, at least 6 micrograms per sample, was extracted from PBMCs with Trizol reagent. Naive CD45RAhigh/CD27high T cell percentages were measured by flow cytometry on a PBMC aliquot from every donor. The CDR3, from cysteine to phenylalanine, totals 12 residues. The kept DNA is CDR3 alone, 36 bases in frame from the first base. The junction shows trimming of 5 bases on V and 10 bases on J, plus 12 bases between the germline ends.

This receptor was obtained from a woman aged 40 to 50 in good health. The source material was blood. The chain is assembled from TRBV12-3 or TRBV12-4 and TRBJ2-1; the D gene is perhaps TRBD1, on 6 matching bases. This receptor carries the CDR3 CASSGPGAEQFF. Here is the DNA: TGTGCCAGCAGTGGGCCAGGGGCCGAGCAGTTCTTC.